This TCR beta chain stems from a study of PD-1 and CTLA-4 blockade in melanoma. Method: immunoSEQ multiplex PCR; TCRdb's copy keeps in-frame clones and lacks some. The sample holds around 31,000 clones; around 93% are singletons and the top ten take less than 10%. The ends lost 3 bases at V and 6 bases at J; junction bases unmatched: 5. The germline V gene encodes CDR1 SEHNR and CDR2 FQNEAQ (reference sequence). This CDR3 has 14 residues. The source of this sequence is a human donor with melanoma. Material: CD8+ T cells from peripheral blood, obtained from a patient given anti-PD-1 treatment. The rearrangement uses TRBV7-9 and TRBJ2-5; TRBD2 matches at 9 bases. The CDR3, as DNA: TGTGCCAGCAGCTTTCCTAGCGGGGAAAAGACCCAGTACTTC. As protein: CASSFPSGEKTQYF.